Sequencing of this TCR beta chain was carried out in a study of blood T cell repertoires in COVID-19 (dated by TCRdb to about 2020). Study-wide context: Samples from collaborators originated in the United States, Italy and Spain and spanned both the acute and convalescent phases of COVID-19. The material from the prospective study consisted of cDNA or gDNA derived from T cells, B-cell-depleted T cells, or PBMCs. Subjects who had been exposed to COVID-19, were actively infected with it, or had recovered from it provided the deeply sampled blood TCRbeta repertoires that made up the dataset. The repertoires were released in a freely available public database meant as a resource for research on the immune response to SARS-CoV-2. The samples were drawn from two sources: the first 160 participants of the ongoing ImmuneRACE study, and 950 to 1,500 subjects contributed by 6 global collaborators. A de-identified subject ID, COVID-19 status, age in years and sex were almost always included in the sample metadata. HLA class I and class II types, where available, came from metadata supplied by the sample provider rather than from assay-based typing. General conclusions and limits of the study: The amount of clinical and demographic metadata varied by source and participant and was provided uncurated.

The immunoSEQ Assay, a bias-controlled multiplex PCR, was used to amplify TCRbeta CDR3 regions from genomic DNA. The study's processing was this. The number of nucleated cells in each sample was estimated from the amplification of reference gene primers within the assay. To quantify the absolute abundance of each unique TCRbeta CDR3 rearrangement, sequence reads were collapsed and filtered. For each sample, productive Simpson clonality was calculated as the square root of Simpson's diversity index across productive rearrangements. TCRdb retrieved this table from immuneACCESS and kept in-frame rearrangements only. Not all clones are present; in checked studies, unresolved V genes account for under half, and no reason is known for the remainder. Clonal size and the V and J genes are those of that table, whereas D and trimming came from the DNA. The table for this sample lists more than 85,000 clones; roughly 84% of them were counted only once. 6% to 7% of the sample belongs to the ten largest clones.

CDR1 and CDR2, looked up from the germline V gene, are SGDLS and YYNGEE. Ends trimmed: V by 0 bases, J by 5 bases; bases unmatched to a gene: 2. From cysteine to phenylalanine, the CDR3 is 15 amino acids long. This entry keeps only the CDR3 DNA: 45 bases, framed from base 1. Details on this clone: Which antigen it targets is not known. Per-nucleotide qualities are absent, and no much larger clonotype sits a single base away.

Collaborating institutions collected whole blood in K2EDTA tubes following their own protocols. For TCRbeta analysis, collaborators shipped samples in one of three forms: frozen whole blood, isolated PBMCs, or DNA extracted from either of those sample types. The TCR sequence derives from a woman aged 45 to 65 with acute or convalescent COVID-19. The material sequenced was peripheral blood. The chain employs TRBV9 and TRBJ2-7; TRBD2 matches 13 bases in the middle. The bases are TGTGCCAGCAGCGTAGGCGGGACTAGCGGGGACGAGCAGTACTTC. It encodes CASSVGGTSGDEQYF.